Listed here is a single TCR beta chain. Its antigen is currently unknown. The data belong to a study of beta chain features in type 1 diabetes. Study results and limitations: For Type 1 diabetes patients, all four CD4+ subsets carried TCRB CDR3s that were moderately but significantly shorter. Cells with high TCR expression could be over-represented by cDNA sequencing. At VDJ recombination sites, type 1 diabetes patients had fewer insertions and more deleted nucleotides. A PCR bias possibly favoring shorter templates would apply equally to patients and controls.

TCRB transcripts that were expressed got sequenced, as all of the isolated RNA had been reverse transcribed. TCRdb keeps only in-frame clones here, not all; method: immunoSEQ multiplex PCR. The sample has about 660,000 clones, roughly an eighth seen once. V lost 3 bases and J 6 bases, leaving 7 bases between the germline ends. From germline, CDR1 is SGHVS and CDR2 FNYEAQ. The CDR3 spans 12 residues. Populations obtained by sorting all exceeded 95% purity. The specimen sequenced was naive CD4+ T cells from blood. The chain is built from TRBV7-6 and TRBJ2-3, with unresolved D. The sequence was collected from a man aged 18 to 30 with type 1 diabetes. The CDR3 region has the DNA TGTGCCAGCAGCTTTCTCGCGGATACGCAGTATTTT. It is translated as CASSFLADTQYF.